This is a list of T cell receptor beta chains from one sample in a study of cytomegalovirus exposure and HLA in healthy donors. Measured with immunoSEQ multiplex PCR; TCRdb has only the in-frame clones, and not every one. In the table there are about 200,000 clones, 60% to 85% of which are singletons. Source material: PBMCs. Every receptor here comes from a man between 40 and 49 years old in good health and CMV-seronegative. Both conserved end residues are trimmed from each CDR3. Size values are once, few and many counts, or a class for expanded clones, and some rows have none.

12	TRBJ2-5	.	TRBV19	ASSSWRGPETQY
16	TRBJ2-7	.	TRBV28	ASRAPAGTSFRGYEQY
14	TRBJ1-3	.	TRBV5-1	ASSSEGQGRGNTIY
13	TRBJ2-7	.	TRBV5-8	ASSSAGGRSYEQY
17	TRBJ2-1	.	TRBV7-3	ASSLNGIRRAISYNEQF
16	TRBJ2-7	.	TRBV5-1	ASSWDRVGLLSTYEQY
13	TRBJ2-3	.	TRBV9	ASSVRGLRTDTQY
12	TRBJ1-2	.	TRBV18	ASSPGQGAVGYT
11	TRBJ2-7	.	TRBV11-2	ASSFSTDYEQY
9	TRBJ2-1	.	TRBV7-9	ASKAGREQF
12	TRBJ2-7	few	TRBV6-6	ASSSGLLPSEQY
12	TRBJ2-7	.	TRBV7-2	ASSLSRDYYEQY
11	TRBJ2-7	.	TRBV4-2	ASSPGLADEQY
13	TRBJ1-1	once	TRBV6-1	ASSEVGAMNTEAF
13	TRBJ1-1	.	TRBV5-1	ASKQGATVNTEAF
12	TRBJ1-4	.	TRBV18	ASSPSRGREKLF
13	TRBJ2-7	few	TRBV15	ATSRQRGGSYEQY
11	TRBJ1-4	few	TRBV10-3	ATRGAINEKLF
12	TRBJ2-7	.	TRBV6-5	ASSPRTPWDEQY
13	TRBJ1-4	few	TRBV25-1	ASSELGRVGEKLF
9	TRBJ1-2	.	TRBV20-1	SARLEGGYT
12	TRBJ2-2	.	TRBV28	AGTTGAGTGELF
12	TRBJ1-1	.	TRBV6-5	ASSARSPNTEAF
12	TRBJ2-7	.	TRBV7-6	ASSAGEGMYEQY
16	TRBJ2-3	.	TRBV14	ASSPGLAGGPLTDTQY
8	TRBJ1-1	.	TRBV20-1	SARNREAF